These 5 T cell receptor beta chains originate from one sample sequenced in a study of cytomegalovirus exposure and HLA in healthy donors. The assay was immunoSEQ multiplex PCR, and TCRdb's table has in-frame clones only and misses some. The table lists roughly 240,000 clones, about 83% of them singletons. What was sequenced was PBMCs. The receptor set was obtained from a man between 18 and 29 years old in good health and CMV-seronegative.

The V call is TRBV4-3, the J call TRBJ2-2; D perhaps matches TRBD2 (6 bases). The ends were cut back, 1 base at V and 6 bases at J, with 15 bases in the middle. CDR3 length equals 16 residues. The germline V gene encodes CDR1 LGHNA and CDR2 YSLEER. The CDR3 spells CASSQGREGFSGELFF. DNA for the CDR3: TGCGCCAGCAGCCAAGGGAGGGAAGGGTTCTCCGGGGAGCTGTTTTTT.

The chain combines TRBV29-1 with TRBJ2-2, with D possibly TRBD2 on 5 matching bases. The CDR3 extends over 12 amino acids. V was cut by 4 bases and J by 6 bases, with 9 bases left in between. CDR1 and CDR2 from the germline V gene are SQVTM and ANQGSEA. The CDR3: CSVVEGAGELFF. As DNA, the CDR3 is TGCAGCGTTGTTGAGGGTGCCGGGGAGCTGTTTTTT.

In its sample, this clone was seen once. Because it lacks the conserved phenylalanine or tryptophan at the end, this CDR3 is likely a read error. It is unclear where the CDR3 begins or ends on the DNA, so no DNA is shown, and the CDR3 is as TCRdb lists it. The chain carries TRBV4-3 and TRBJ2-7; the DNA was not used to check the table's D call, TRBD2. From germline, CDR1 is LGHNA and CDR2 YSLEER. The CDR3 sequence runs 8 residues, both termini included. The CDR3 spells CASSQVAI.

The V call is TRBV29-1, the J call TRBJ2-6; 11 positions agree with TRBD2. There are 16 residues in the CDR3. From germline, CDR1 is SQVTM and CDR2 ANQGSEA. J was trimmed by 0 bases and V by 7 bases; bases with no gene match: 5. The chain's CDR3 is CSEGLADNSGANVLTF. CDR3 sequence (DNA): TGCAGCGAGGGACTAGCGGACAACTCTGGGGCCAACGTCCTGACTTTC.

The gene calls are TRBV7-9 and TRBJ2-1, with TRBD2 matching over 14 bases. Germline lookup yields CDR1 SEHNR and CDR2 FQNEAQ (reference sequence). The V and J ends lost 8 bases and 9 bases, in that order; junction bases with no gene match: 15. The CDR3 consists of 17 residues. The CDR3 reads CASPAGLAGVLSGEQFF. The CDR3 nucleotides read TGTGCCAGCCCAGCGGGACTAGCGGGAGTATTATCCGGTGAGCAGTTCTTC.